Sequencing of this TCR beta chain was carried out in a study of identical twins. This CDR3 spans 18 amino acids. V lost 1 base and J 0 bases, leaving 18 bases between the germline ends. CDR1 and CDR2 from the germline V gene are MNHNS and SASEGT. Unique molecular identifiers were present on the cDNA, and a universal primer site came from template switching. TCRdb redid the calling of the 5' RACE reads with MiXCR, one entry per CDR3 protein. The table lists 1.5 million to 2 million distinct CDR3 sequences, about 30% of them singletons. Broader study findings: In beta out-of-frame sequences, the excess sharing between twins was weaker. Models underpredicted monozygotic twin sharing of out-of-frame TCR alpha.

A few counts support this clonotype. Its target is unknown. The sequencing input was cord blood. The sequence derives from a newborn girl in good health. The chain has TRBV6-1 and TRBJ1-1, with D perhaps matching TRBD1 (5 bases). The CDR3, as DNA: TGTGCCAGCAGTGAAGGAAGTCGGGGGTTAAGGCTGAACACTGAAGCTTTCTTT. The encoded protein is CASSEGSRGLRLNTEAFF.